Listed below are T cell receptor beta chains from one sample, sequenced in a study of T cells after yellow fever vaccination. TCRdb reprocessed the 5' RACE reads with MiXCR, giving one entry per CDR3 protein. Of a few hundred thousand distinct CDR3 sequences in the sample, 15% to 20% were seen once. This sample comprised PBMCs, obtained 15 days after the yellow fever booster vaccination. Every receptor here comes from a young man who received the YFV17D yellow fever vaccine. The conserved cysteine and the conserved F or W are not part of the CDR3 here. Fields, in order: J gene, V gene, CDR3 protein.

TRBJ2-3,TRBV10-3,AIRPLEGGADTQY
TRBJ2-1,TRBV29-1,SGTSGTYNEQF
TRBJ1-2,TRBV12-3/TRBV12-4,ASSPTGDYGYT
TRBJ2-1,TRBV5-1,ASSLTASEYNEQF
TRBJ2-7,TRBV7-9,ASSPRVAPRGEQY
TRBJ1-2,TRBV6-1,ASRKAGADGYT
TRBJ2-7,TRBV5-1,ASSQGGVYEQY
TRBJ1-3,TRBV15,ATSSDRISGNTIY
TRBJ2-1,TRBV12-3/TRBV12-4,ASSTYPEWF
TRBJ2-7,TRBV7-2,ASSLEAGATYEQY
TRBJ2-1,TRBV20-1,SALSGNFTGNEQF
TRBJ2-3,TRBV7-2,ASSKQGFKGTDTQY
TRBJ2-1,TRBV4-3,ASSQASGGEQF
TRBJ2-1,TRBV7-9,ASSTGARTAYNEQF
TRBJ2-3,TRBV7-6,AVSGNADTQY
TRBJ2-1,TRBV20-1,SASGTPLDEQF
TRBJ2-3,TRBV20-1,SAEREGGTDTQY
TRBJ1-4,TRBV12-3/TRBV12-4,ASSFRPSEKLF
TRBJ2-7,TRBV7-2,ASRGLADLQEQY
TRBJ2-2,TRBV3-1,ASSLTDGTGELF
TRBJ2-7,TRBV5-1,ASSLGGGGGASYEQY
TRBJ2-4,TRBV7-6,ASSPRTSGKGTDIQY
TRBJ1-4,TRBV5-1,ASSDGQGGNEKLF
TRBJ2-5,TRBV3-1,ASSQDRGGTYQETQY
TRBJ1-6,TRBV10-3,ATLMQTGYNSPLH
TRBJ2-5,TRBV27,ASSSGPEETQY
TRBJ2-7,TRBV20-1,SARETAPTEQY
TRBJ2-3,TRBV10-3,AISESFWESTDTQY
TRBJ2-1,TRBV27,ASSWGLAGTSFYNEQF
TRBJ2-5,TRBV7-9,ASSFLPTGAKETQY
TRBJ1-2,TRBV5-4,ASSLMTGTRYGYT
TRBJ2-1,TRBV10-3,AISESVNEQF
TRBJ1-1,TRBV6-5,ASSYVKGAGITEAF
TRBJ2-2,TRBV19,ASRGDRANTGELF
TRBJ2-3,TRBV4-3,ASSQDPTGTSGSADTQY
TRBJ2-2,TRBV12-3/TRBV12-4,ASSAGVTGELF
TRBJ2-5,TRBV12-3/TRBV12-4,ASSPGAGETQY
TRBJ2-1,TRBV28,ASSRTGRGQF
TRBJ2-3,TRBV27,ASSRAGPYLTDTQY
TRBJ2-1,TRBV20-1,SAGTVYNEQF
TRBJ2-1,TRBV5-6,ASRPCQLAGSYNEQF
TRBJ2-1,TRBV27,ASSSAGLGGYREF
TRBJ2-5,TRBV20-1,SATPGLAGGLETQY
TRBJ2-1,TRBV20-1,SARGVYNEQF
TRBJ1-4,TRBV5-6,ASSDGDGPITNEKLF
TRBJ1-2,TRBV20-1,SARDLQGGYGYT
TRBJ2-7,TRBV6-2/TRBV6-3,ASSYSEESVFHEQY
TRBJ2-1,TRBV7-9,ASSPMDSRQTEQF
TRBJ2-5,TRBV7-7,ASSLSLAPQETQY
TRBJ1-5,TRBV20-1,SASGANQPQH
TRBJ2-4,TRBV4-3,ASSQEGSIQY
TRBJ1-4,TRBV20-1,SARDVTRGGEKLF
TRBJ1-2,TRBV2,ASSPTGGWNYGYT
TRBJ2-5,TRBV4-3,ASSLGLAGSETQY
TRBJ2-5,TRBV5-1,ASSSGAGAETQY